A single sample is the source of the 32 T cell receptor beta chains below, sequenced in a study of PD-L1 blockade in urothelial cancer. Assay used: immunoSEQ multiplex PCR; TCRdb lists only in-frame clones, some missing. Of about 95,000 clones in the sample, 90% were seen once. Time point given: pretreatment peripheral blood. The material was PBMCs, obtained around atezolizumab (anti-PD-L1) treatment. These receptors all stem from a man in his sixties with urothelial cancer.

The CDR3 DNA follows: TGTGCTAGTGGTGTACAGGGATTTAGTGAGCAGTTCTTC. As protein: CASGVQGFSEQFF. The V gene is TRBV12-5, the J gene TRBJ2-1, with a tentative D call TRBD1 (6 bases). The CDR3 has 13 amino acids. The V end was cut by 5 bases, the J end by 9 bases, with 14 bases between. Germline assignment: CDR1 LGHNT and CDR2 FRNRAP.

V gene TRBV5-1 combines with J gene TRBJ2-3; 8 bases agree with TRBD2. The CDR3 totals 14 residues. V dropped 7 bases and J dropped 2; count of bases not matched to a gene: 6. In germline, CDR1 is SGHRS, CDR2 YFSETQ. DNA of the CDR3: TGCGCCAGCCGGACTAGCAAAAACACAGATACGCAGTATTTT. Protein product: CASRTSKNTDTQYF.

This chain connects TRBV19 to TRBJ2-3, with 7 bases aligning to TRBD1. CDR1 is LNHDA and CDR2 is SQIVND in the germline V gene (reference sequence). The CDR3 consists of 14 residues. V trimming: 6 bases; J trimming: 3 bases; junction bases outside the gene matches: 6. The CDR3 DNA reads TGTGCCAGTAGAACCGGGACAGCTACAGATACGCAGTATTTT. This sequence encodes CASRTGTATDTQYF.

J is TRBJ1-1 and V is TRBV4-3, with 10 bases fitting TRBD1. V lost 4 bases, J lost 4 bases, and 3 bases stayed unmatched. CDR3 size: 14 residues. Germline values: CDR1 LGHNA, CDR2 YSLEER. CDR3 sequence reads: CASSRRTGGTEAFF. The CDR3 DNA sequence: TGCGCCAGCAGCCGCAGGACAGGGGGCACTGAAGCTTTCTTT.

This chain uses TRBV19 with TRBJ1-5; D is perhaps TRBD1 (6 bases). Per the germline V gene, CDR1 is LNHDA and CDR2 is SQIVND (reference sequence). The CDR3 loop spans 13 amino acids. V shed 2 bases and J shed 7 bases, with 9 bases lying between them. CDR3 region: CASSIRTEQPQHF. CDR3 nucleotide sequence: TGTGCCAGTAGTATAAGGACAGAACAGCCCCAGCATTTT.

With regard to this clone: Other DNA variants within this sample encode the same CDR3. The rearrangement uses TRBV18 and TRBJ2-7, with TRBD1 matching over 7 bases. Germline V gene lookup returns CDR1 KGHSH and CDR2 LQKENI. The CDR3 is 13 amino acids. After removal of 3 bases from V and 3 bases from J, the junction contained 2 bases not matched to a gene. The CDR3 DNA sequence: TGTGCCAGCTCACCCGGGACAGACTACGAGCAGTACTTC. Amino acids: CASSPGTDYEQYF.

The V call is TRBV5-1, the J call TRBJ2-3, with TRBD1 as a possible D gene (5 bases). V lost 9 bases and J lost 4, with 15 bases in between. Germline lookup yields CDR1 SGHRS and CDR2 YFSETQ. The CDR3 totals 13 residues. CDR3 residues: CATAGQGSDTQYF. CDR3 nucleotides: TGCGCCACAGCCGGGCAGGGATCAGATACGCAGTATTTT.

A single count supports this clone. The gene calls are TRBV4-3 and TRBJ1-4; TRBD1 is a possible D gene (6 bases). The CDR3 runs 15 residues. Germline CDR1 and CDR2: LGHNA and YSLEER. The ends were cut back, 0 bases at V and 7 bases at J, with 12 bases in the middle. CDR3 in DNA: TGCGCCAGCAGCCAAGAACAGGGTACCCTTGAAAAACTGTTTTTT. Amino acid sequence: CASSQEQGTLEKLFF.

The chain links TRBV21-1 to TRBJ1-4; the DNA was not compared with TRBD1, the D call given in the table. TRBV21-1 is a recognized pseudogene. The CDR3 covers 14 residues. Here the CDR3 DNA reads TGTGCCAGCGGACAGGGGGCGTCTAATGAAAAACTGTTTTTT. It yields the protein CASGQGASNEKLFF.

This chain joins TRBV5-1 and TRBJ2-6, with a tentative D call TRBD1 (5 bases). Trimming took 1 base from V and 0 from J, leaving 8 bases between them. The germline gives CDR1 SGHRS, CDR2 YFSETQ. The CDR3 has 16 residues. The CDR3 reads CASSLWGTSGANVLTF. For the CDR3, the DNA is TGCGCCAGCAGCTTGTGGGGCACCTCTGGGGCCAACGTCCTGACTTTC.

This clone was observed a single time. The V and J genes are TRBV7-2 and TRBJ1-2, with D uncertain. The CDR3 spans 16 residues. Germline CDR1 is SGHTA and CDR2 is FQGNSA. The V and J ends lost 1 base and 8 bases respectively, with 20 bases between them. The CDR3 here is CASSLDHSLSWRGYTF. The DNA for the CDR3 is TGTGCCAGCAGCTTAGATCACAGCCTATCCTGGAGGGGCTACACCTTC.

The genes are TRBV11-2 and TRBJ2-7; weak D call: TRBD1 (6 bases). The CDR3 sequence is 14 residues long. Trimming took 5 bases from V and 3 from J, leaving 14 bases between them. Germline CDR1 reads SGHAT; CDR2 reads FQNNGV. CDR3 DNA sequence: TGTGCCAGCAGCCTGGAAGGGGGAATCTACGAGCAGTACTTC. Its protein product is CASSLEGGIYEQYF.

The CDR3 region is CASTQTSGGADTQYF. The CDR3 DNA follows: TGTGCCAGCACTCAGACTAGCGGGGGGGCAGATACGCAGTATTTT. V and J are TRBV6-1 and TRBJ2-3; 14 bases align to TRBD2. V lost 7 bases, J lost 4 bases, and 4 bases stayed unmatched. Germline-derived CDR1 and CDR2 are MNHNS and SASEGT. The CDR3 is 15 amino acids.

The chain recombines TRBV28 with TRBJ1-1; D not resolved. The V and J ends lost 6 bases and 1 base respectively, with 9 bases between them. Germline values: CDR1 MDHEN, CDR2 SYDVKM. The CDR3 is 13 amino acids. The CDR3 here is CASSYAGNTEAFF. Here the CDR3 DNA reads TGTGCCAGCAGCTACGCAGGGAACACTGAAGCTTTCTTT.

This chain connects TRBV4-3 to TRBJ2-7; 13 bases map to TRBD2. Germline V gene lookup returns CDR1 LGHNA and CDR2 YSLEER. V lost 1 base, J lost 3 bases, and 3 bases stayed unmatched. The CDR3 covers 16 residues. CDR3 loop: CASSQGTSGSVYEQYF. The CDR3 nucleotides read TGCGCCAGCAGCCAAGGGACTAGCGGGAGTGTCTACGAGCAGTACTTC.

The V and J genes are TRBV5-4 and TRBJ2-5; 10 bases are shared with TRBD2. CDR1 and CDR2 from the germline V gene are SGHNT and YYREEE (reference sequence). This CDR3 comprises 14 residues. V lost 4 bases and J lost 2; bases outside the gene matches: 2. CDR3 DNA sequence: TGTGCCAGCAGCCTAGCGGGGGCTCAAGAGACCCAGTACTTC. Amino acids: CASSLAGAQETQYF.

V gene TRBV4-2 combines with J gene TRBJ2-7; 7 bases fit TRBD1. Unmatched junction bases numbered 7, after V lost 0 bases and J lost 11 bases. The CDR3 length is 13 residues. Per germline, CDR1 LGHNA and CDR2 YNFKEQ. CDR3 amino acids: CASSQESGTEKYF. The CDR3 nucleotides read TGTGCCAGCAGCCAAGAATCCGGGACAGAGAAGTACTTC.

This chain uses TRBV7-2 with TRBJ2-7; 7 bases line up with TRBD1. Germline V gives CDR1 SGHTA, CDR2 FQGNSA. Trimming cost V 0 bases and J 4 bases; bases outside gene matches: 6. The CDR3 runs to 15 residues. The CDR3 DNA is TGTGCCAGCAGCTTAGCAGGCGGACAGGCTTACGAGCAGTACTTC. It translates to CASSLAGGQAYEQYF.

V gene TRBV7-9 combines with J gene TRBJ2-1; D is possibly TRBD2 (6 bases). This CDR3 contains 11 residues. CDR1 and CDR2 from the germline V gene are SEHNR and FQNEAQ (reference sequence). The V and J ends lost 7 bases and 13 bases respectively, with 14 bases between them. The CDR3 DNA is TGTGCCAGCACCGCCCGGGACTTCCAGTTCTTC. This gives the protein CASTARDFQFF.

This chain joins TRBV29-1 and TRBJ2-1; D unclear. CDR1 and CDR2 (germline): SQVTM, ANQGSEA. The CDR3 is made up of 12 amino acids. Trimming pared 1 base from V and 8 bases from J, leaving 9 bases between. The CDR3 DNA follows: TGCAGCGTTGAAGTTCCCCCGGATGAGCAGTTCTTC. Translating it yields CSVEVPPDEQFF.

The V call is TRBV9, the J call TRBJ2-5; D remains unclear. Germline loops: CDR1 SGDLS, CDR2 YYNGEE. This CDR3 spans 13 amino acids. V was pared by 3 bases and J by 5 bases, with 11 bases between. The CDR3 nucleotides read TGTGCCAGCAGCGCCAGAGGAAGGGAGACCCAGTACTTC. Protein product: CASSARGRETQYF.

This rearrangement joins TRBV7-2 to TRBJ2-1; D possibly corresponds to TRBD2 (5 bases). From germline, CDR1 is SGHTA and CDR2 FQGNSA. The CDR3 loop spans 15 amino acids. The V end lost 5 bases, the J end lost 0 bases, and 11 bases lay between the germline ends. The CDR3 bases are TGTGCCAGCAGCAAGGACTGGAGCTCCTACAATGAGCAGTTCTTC. As protein: CASSKDWSSYNEQFF.

This chain joins TRBV5-5 and TRBJ2-3; a weak D match, TRBD2 (6 bases). The CDR3 has 15 residues. Germline V lookup: CDR1 SGHKS, CDR2 YYEKEE (reference sequence). V lost 1 base and J lost 2, with 11 bases in between. The CDR3 here is CASSLFLANTDTQYF. The CDR3 region has the DNA TGTGCCAGCAGCTTGTTCCTAGCGAACACAGATACGCAGTATTTT.

The chain combines TRBV5-5 with TRBJ1-2; 9 bases fit TRBD1. Germline loops: CDR1 SGHKS, CDR2 YYEKEE (reference sequence). V shed 0 bases, J shed 8 bases, and the junction held 5 bases outside the gene matches. This CDR3 has 14 residues. The CDR3 region is CASSLDRGQMGYTF. The DNA of the CDR3 is TGTGCCAGCAGCTTGGACAGGGGGCAAATGGGCTACACCTTC.

This chain uses TRBV28 with TRBJ2-7, with 8 bases lining up with TRBD2. The germline V gene encodes CDR1 MDHEN and CDR2 SYDVKM. The CDR3 has 14 amino acids. V was pared by 5 bases and J by 1 base, with 4 bases of the junction left unmatched. The CDR3 sequence: CASSRSGSSYEQYF. CDR3 bases: TGTGCCAGCAGTCGGAGCGGGAGTTCCTACGAGCAGTACTTC.

The chain employs TRBV4-1 and TRBJ1-2, with unresolved D. The V end lost 1 base, the J end lost 4 bases, and 10 bases lay between the germline ends. Germline V gene sequence: CDR1 MGHRA, CDR2 YSYEKL. CDR3 length: 14 amino acids. The CDR3 sequence: CASSQVRLVYGYTF. The CDR3 DNA is TGCGCCAGCAGCCAAGTAAGACTGGTCTATGGCTACACCTTC.

J is TRBJ2-6 and V is TRBV4-2; TRBD2 matches 13 bases. J gave up 1 base and V 1 base, and 4 bases lay outside the gene matches. The germline gives CDR1 LGHNA, CDR2 YNFKEQ. The CDR3 contains 19 residues. The chain's CDR3 is CASSQGLAGGNSGANVLTF. The DNA for the CDR3 is TGTGCCAGCAGCCAAGGACTAGCGGGGGGCAATTCTGGGGCCAACGTCCTGACTTTC.

The rearrangement uses TRBV5-4 and TRBJ1-2, with D perhaps matching TRBD1 (5 bases). Trimming cost V 4 bases and J 0 bases, with 13 bases left between them. The CDR3 extends over 15 amino acids. The germline V gene has CDR1 SGHNT and CDR2 YYREEE (reference sequence). CDR3 residues: CASSAKIGANYGYTF. CDR3 DNA sequence: TGTGCCAGCAGCGCTAAAATAGGGGCTAACTATGGCTACACCTTC.

The J gene is TRBJ1-2, the V gene TRBV6-6; D is possibly TRBD1 (6 bases). The CDR3 is made up of 13 amino acids. V lost 7 bases to trimming and J lost 4 bases, with 13 bases between them. Germline assignment: CDR1 MNHNY and CDR2 SVGAGI (reference sequence). The CDR3 here is CASTDRPSYGYTF. The CDR3 DNA reads TGTGCCAGCACCGACAGGCCGTCCTATGGCTACACCTTC.

In this sample, this clone turned up once. CDR3 nucleotide sequence: TGCGCCAGCAGCCAGCCCGGGACTAAGCAACCCACAGATACGCAGTATTTT. Translating it yields CASSQPGTKQPTDTQYF. The chain recombines TRBV4-1 with TRBJ2-3, with 7 bases fitting TRBD2. After removal of 3 bases from V and 2 bases from J, the junction contained 11 bases not matched to a gene. The CDR3 runs to 17 residues. Germline assignment: CDR1 MGHRA and CDR2 YSYEKL.

This chain joins TRBV19 and TRBJ2-7; maybe TRBD2 (6 bases). The CDR3 has 14 amino acids. CDR1 and CDR2 (germline): LNHDA, SQIVND (reference sequence). V lost 9 bases and J 1 base, leaving 16 bases between the germline ends. CDR3 sequence: CARITASVSYEQYF. In nucleotides, the CDR3 is TGTGCCAGGATAACAGCTAGCGTTTCCTACGAGCAGTACTTC.

The rearrangement uses TRBV7-9 and TRBJ2-6; tentative D call: TRBD2 (5 bases). The CDR3 spans 15 residues. The germline CDR1 and CDR2 sequences are SEHNR and FQNEAQ (reference sequence). Trimming took 0 bases from V and 10 from J, leaving 13 bases between them. CDR3 nucleotide sequence: TGTGCCAGCAGCTTAGCGCAGGCGAGGGAGAACGTCCTGACTTTC. It is translated as CASSLAQARENVLTF.